What follows describes a single T cell receptor beta chain. CDR3 length equals 14 residues. Germline V CDR1 and CDR2: KGHDR, SFDVKD. V was cut by 3 bases and J by 7 bases, with 15 bases left in between. The record originates from a study of blood T cell repertoires in COVID-19. Study in general: Italy, Spain and the United States were the sources of the convalescent and acute COVID-19 samples. PBMCs, B-cell-depleted T cells, or T cells were the source of the cDNA or gDNA that made up the material.

Libraries were prepared by immunoSEQ multiplex PCR; TCRdb keeps only in-frame clonotypes and omits some of them. Found here are approximately 280,000 clones, approximately 90% of them singletons; the top ten hold about 4.6%. The origin of this receptor is a man aged 40-49 years with acute or convalescent COVID-19. The sample comprised peripheral blood. The rearrangement joins TRBV24-1 to TRBJ2-7, with D possibly being TRBD1 (6 bases). CDR3 loop: CATSDGQGLREQYF. The CDR3 nucleotides read TGTGCCACCAGTGATGGGCAGGGGTTAAGGGAGCAGTACTTC.